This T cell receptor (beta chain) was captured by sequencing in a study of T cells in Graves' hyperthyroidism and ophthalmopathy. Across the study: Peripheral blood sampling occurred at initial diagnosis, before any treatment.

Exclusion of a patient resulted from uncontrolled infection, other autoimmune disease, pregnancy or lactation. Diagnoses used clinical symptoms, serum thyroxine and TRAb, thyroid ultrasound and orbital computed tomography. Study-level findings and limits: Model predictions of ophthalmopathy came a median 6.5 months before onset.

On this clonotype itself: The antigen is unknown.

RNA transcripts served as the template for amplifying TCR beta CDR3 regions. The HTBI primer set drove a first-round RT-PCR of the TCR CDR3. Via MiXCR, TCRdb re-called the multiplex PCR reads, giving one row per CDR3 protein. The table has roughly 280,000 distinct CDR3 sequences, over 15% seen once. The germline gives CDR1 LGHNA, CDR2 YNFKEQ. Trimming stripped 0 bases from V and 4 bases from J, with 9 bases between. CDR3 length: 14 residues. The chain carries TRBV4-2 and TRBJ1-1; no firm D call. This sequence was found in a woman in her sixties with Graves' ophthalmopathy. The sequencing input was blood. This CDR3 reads CASSQEIRGTEAFF. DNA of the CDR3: TGTGCCAGCAGCCAAGAAATTCGGGGCACTGAAGCTTTCTTT.